A single sample gave rise to the 2 T cell receptor beta chains below, sequenced in a study of blood T cell repertoires in COVID-19. TCRdb keeps only in-frame clones here, not all; method: immunoSEQ multiplex PCR. The sample records about 200,000 clones, around 90% being singletons. Sequencing was performed on peripheral blood. All receptors derive from a man in his sixties with COVID-19, enrolled during active disease.

CDR3 coding DNA: TGTGCCAGCAGTTTATCCTCCGGGTTTCCCACCTACAATGAGCAGTTCTTC. Its protein product is CASSLSSGFPTYNEQFF. The chain carries TRBV27 and TRBJ2-1; D gene ambiguous. The CDR3 runs to 17 residues. Germline CDR1 and CDR2: MNHEY and SMNVEV (reference sequence). V was cut by 0 bases and J by 2 bases, with 14 bases left in between.

This clone has a single count. V usage is TRBV10-3 and J usage is TRBJ1-5; 9 positions match TRBD1. Trimming took 5 bases from V and 6 from J; bases not matched to a gene: 8. The CDR3 is 15 amino acids. Germline assignment: CDR1 ENHRY and CDR2 SYGVKD. CDR3 in DNA: TGTGCCATCAGTTTCACAGGGGGCGCGGGTCAGCCCCAGCATTTT. This encodes CAISFTGGAGQPQHF.